This T cell receptor (beta chain) was identified during a study of cytomegalovirus exposure and HLA in healthy donors. The CDR3 contains 14 residues. CDR1 is SGDLS and CDR2 is YYNGEE in the germline V gene. V was clipped by 3 bases and J by 6 bases, with 15 bases between them. The primer mix had 60 Vbeta and 13 Jbeta primers. This table comes from immunoSEQ multiplex PCR, and its TCRdb copy is limited to in-frame clones, with some not included. Of fewer than 200,000 clones in the sample, 70% to 80% were seen once. This sequence originates from a man younger than 35 in good health and CMV-seropositive. The V and J genes are TRBV9 and TRBJ2-5; D possibly corresponds to TRBD1 (6 bases). The sample taken for sequencing was PBMCs. This CDR3 is CASSDLRGVKTQYF. CDR3 DNA: TGTGCCAGCAGCGACCTCAGGGGTGTAAAGACCCAGTACTTC.